Given below is one TCR beta chain in context. Its antigen is not known. The data derive from a study of cytotoxic CD8 clonotypes in ibrutinib-treated CLL. The V gene's germline CDR1 is LNHDA and CDR2 SQIVND (reference sequence). The length of the CDR3 is 14 residues. The germline V and J ends were trimmed by 5 bases and 7 bases, with 15 bases remaining between them. Study outcomes and limitations: There were few public clonotypes, and on treatment they contracted or stayed stable. Baseline levels were approached again at progression, after clonality had risen at ibrutinib response.

Sequencing was performed with immunoSEQ multiplex PCR; in TCRdb, only in-frame clones are kept and a portion is missing. The sample consists of some 150,000 clones, 70% to 85% of them appearing once. This clonotype was sampled from a human donor with chronic lymphocytic leukemia. This chain joins TRBV19 and TRBJ2-1, with a weak D call TRBD1 (6 bases). The sequencing used PBMCs, collected after 12 months of ibrutinib treatment. As DNA, the CDR3 is TGTGCCAGTAGTTTAAATCAGGGGCGTAATGAGCAGTTCTTC. Translating it yields CASSLNQGRNEQFF.